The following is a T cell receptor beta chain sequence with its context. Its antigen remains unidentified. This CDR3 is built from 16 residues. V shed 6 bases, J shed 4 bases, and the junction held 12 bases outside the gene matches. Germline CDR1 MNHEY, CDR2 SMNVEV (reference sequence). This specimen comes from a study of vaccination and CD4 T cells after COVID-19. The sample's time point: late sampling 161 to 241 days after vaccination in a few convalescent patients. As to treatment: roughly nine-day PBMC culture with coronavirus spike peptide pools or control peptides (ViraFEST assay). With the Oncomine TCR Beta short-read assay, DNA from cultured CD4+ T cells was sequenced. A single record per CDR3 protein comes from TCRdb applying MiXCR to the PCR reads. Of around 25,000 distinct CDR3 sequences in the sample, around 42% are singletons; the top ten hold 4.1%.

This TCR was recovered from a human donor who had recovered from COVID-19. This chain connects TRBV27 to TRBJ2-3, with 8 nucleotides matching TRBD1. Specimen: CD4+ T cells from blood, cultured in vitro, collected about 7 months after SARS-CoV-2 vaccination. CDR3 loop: CASRSPGQVGPDTQYF. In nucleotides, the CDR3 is TGTGCCAGCAGATCACCGGGACAGGTGGGTCCAGATACGCAGTATTTT.